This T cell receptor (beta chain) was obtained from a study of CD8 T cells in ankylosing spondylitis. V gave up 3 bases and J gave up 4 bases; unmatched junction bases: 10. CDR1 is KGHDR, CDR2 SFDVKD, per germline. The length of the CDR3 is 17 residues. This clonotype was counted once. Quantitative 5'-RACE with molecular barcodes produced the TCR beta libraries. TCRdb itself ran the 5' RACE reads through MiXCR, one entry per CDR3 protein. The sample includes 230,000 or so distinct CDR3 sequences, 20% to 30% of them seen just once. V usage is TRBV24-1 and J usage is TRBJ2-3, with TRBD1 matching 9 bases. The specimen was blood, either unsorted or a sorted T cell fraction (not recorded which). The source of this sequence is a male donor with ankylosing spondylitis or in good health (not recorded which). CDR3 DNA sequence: TGTGCCACCAGTGATCGACTGACAGGGGGTCCCCCAGATACGCAGTATTTT. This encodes CATSDRLTGGPPDTQYF.